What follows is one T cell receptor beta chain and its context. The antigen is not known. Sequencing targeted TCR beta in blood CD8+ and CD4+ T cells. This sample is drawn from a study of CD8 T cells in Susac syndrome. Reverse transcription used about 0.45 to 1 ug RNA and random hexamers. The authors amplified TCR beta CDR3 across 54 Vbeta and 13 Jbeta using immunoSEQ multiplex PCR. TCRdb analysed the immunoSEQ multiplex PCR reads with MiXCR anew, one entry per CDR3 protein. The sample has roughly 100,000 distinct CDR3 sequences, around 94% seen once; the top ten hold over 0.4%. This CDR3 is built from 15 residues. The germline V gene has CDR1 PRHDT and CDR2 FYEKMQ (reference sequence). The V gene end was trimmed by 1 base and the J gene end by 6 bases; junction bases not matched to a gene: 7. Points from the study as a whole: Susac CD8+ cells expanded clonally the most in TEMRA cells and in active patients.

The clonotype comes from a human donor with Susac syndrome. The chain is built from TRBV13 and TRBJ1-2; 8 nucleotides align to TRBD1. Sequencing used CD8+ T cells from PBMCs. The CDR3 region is CASSLAGRGLDGYTF. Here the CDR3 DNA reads TGTGCCAGCAGCTTAGCTGGCAGGGGGCTCGATGGCTACACCTTC.